This T cell receptor (beta chain) was sequenced for a study of metastatic and nonmetastatic thyroid tumors. The overall study: Across peripheral blood and tumor or nodule tissue samples taken from malignant and benign thyroid patients, the repertoires were compared with one another.

TCRdb re-called clones via MiXCR from the PCR reads. The sample consists of roughly 58,000 clones, roughly 4.1% of them appearing once. Until they underwent thyroid surgery, no patient had received any treatment. CDR3 length: 13 amino acids. V was pared by 6 bases and J by 8 bases, with 16 bases between. About this clone itself: Other DNA sequences of this sample code for an identical CDR3.

Specimen: blood. The clonotype comes from a female donor with papillary thyroid cancer or a benign thyroid nodule (not recorded which). Some clones in this sample may be carry-over from other donors' samples. J is TRBJ1-1 and V is TRBV12-3 or TRBV12-4, with unresolved D. CDR3 DNA: TGTGCCAGCAGCTTACCCCCTACACCAGAAGCTTTCTTT. This codes for CASSLPPTPEAFF.